This T cell receptor beta chain was captured by sequencing in a study of cytomegalovirus exposure and HLA in healthy donors. Background on the study: Most donors, roughly 84% of more than 300 genotyped, fell in the Caucasian-associated ancestry cluster. Study-level results: The study reported that TCR beta sequences accurately predicted HLA-A and HLA-B alleles in most subjects.

The PCR had 60 Vbeta and 13 Jbeta primers. Source study methods: Unique TCR beta chains totaled roughly 80 million in a later count, with approximately 11 million of them shared. The assay was immunoSEQ multiplex PCR, and TCRdb's table has in-frame clones only and misses some. The V and J calls and the clone size are those of that table, but D and trimming were determined from the DNA. This listing includes roughly 100,000 clones. Healthy people donating bone marrow made up the donors. The CDR3 has 15 residues. With 0 bases removed from V and 1 base from J, the gap between germline ends came to 7 bases. CDR1 SGDLS and CDR2 YYNGEE come from the germline V gene. With respect to this clone: Its antigen remains unidentified.

Sequencing was carried out using PBMCs. V is TRBV9 and J is TRBJ2-2, with D tentatively TRBD2 (6 bases). The clonotype originates from a man aged 35 to 55 in good health and CMV-seronegative. In DNA, the CDR3 is TGTGCCAGCAGCGTAGGCGGGATGAACACCGGGGAGCTGTTTTTT. Translation gives CASSVGGMNTGELFF.